These 20 T cell receptor beta chains came from one sample sequenced in a study of PD-L1 blockade in urothelial cancer. Time point reported: pretreatment peripheral blood. Sequencing was performed with immunoSEQ multiplex PCR; in TCRdb, only in-frame clones are kept and a portion is missing. The table lists 60,000 to 70,000 clones, roughly 79% of them singletons. The sample was PBMCs, taken around atezolizumab (anti-PD-L1) treatment. The receptor source for this set is a man aged 70-80 years with urothelial cancer.

In its sample, this clone was seen once. V gene TRBV5-1 combines with J gene TRBJ2-3; 10 bases fit TRBD1. The CDR3 loop spans 16 amino acids. The germline CDR1 and CDR2 sequences are SGHRS and YFSETQ. V was pared by 3 bases and J by 4 bases, with 8 bases of the junction left unmatched. The CDR3 spells CASSSRQGARADTQYF. CDR3 in DNA: TGCGCCAGCAGCTCAAGACAGGGGGCGCGTGCAGATACGCAGTATTTT.

This chain links TRBV30 with TRBJ2-1, with 7 bases fitting TRBD2. With 3 bases clipped from V and 3 bases from J, the junction kept 5 bases outside the gene matches. The CDR3 has 14 residues. Germline CDR1 is GTSNPN and CDR2 is SVGIG (reference sequence). The CDR3 protein is CAWRGLADYNEQFF. For the CDR3, the DNA is TGTGCCTGGAGAGGGCTAGCGGACTACAATGAGCAGTTCTTC.

J is TRBJ2-3 and V is TRBV7-9, with D possibly matching TRBD2 (7 bases). The germline V gene has CDR1 SEHNR and CDR2 FQNEAQ (reference sequence). CDR3 length: 17 residues. Trimming took 5 bases from V and 2 from J, leaving 20 bases between them. CDR3 loop: CASSPRGSGPSTDTQYF. CDR3 in DNA: TGTGCCAGCAGCCCCAGGGGTAGCGGGCCCTCCACAGATACGCAGTATTTT.

The V call is TRBV10-3, the J call TRBJ2-1; the match to TRBD2 covers 10 bases. Germline loops: CDR1 ENHRY, CDR2 SYGVKD. The junction had 8 bases not matched to a gene; V was cut back by 0 bases and J by 9 bases. The CDR3 covers 16 residues. CDR3 coding DNA: TGTGCCATCAGTGAGTCGATCAGCGGGAGGGCCGGTGAGCAGTTCTTC. It codes for CAISESISGRAGEQFF.

This rearrangement joins TRBV19 to TRBJ2-5; D ambiguous. Germline CDR1 and CDR2: LNHDA and SQIVND (reference sequence). The V end was cut by 1 base, the J end by 5 bases, with 8 bases between. The CDR3 runs 13 residues. DNA for the CDR3: TGTGCCAGTAGTATAGTTACCAGGGAGACCCAGTACTTC. This codes for CASSIVTRETQYF.

This chain joins TRBV25-1 and TRBJ2-7; TRBD1 matches 10 bases. The length of the CDR3 is 14 residues. Germline V gene data show CDR1 as MGHDK and CDR2 as SYGVNS. J was trimmed by 1 base and V by 4 bases; bases with no gene match: 1. The CDR3 DNA reads TGTGCCAGCAGTGGGACAGGGGGTTCCTACGAGCAGTACTTC. This encodes CASSGTGGSYEQYF.

The chain recombines TRBV12-5 with TRBJ2-7, with TRBD2 matching 9 bases. Germline CDR1 reads LGHNT; CDR2 reads FRNRAP. The CDR3 consists of 16 residues. V gave up 5 bases and J gave up 4 bases; unmatched junction bases: 12. The CDR3 coding sequence is TGTGCTAGTGGTCCTCGACTAGCGGCCCCGGGGTACGAGCAGTACTTC. Its protein is CASGPRLAAPGYEQYF. The complete variable domain, with remaining parts taken from reference TRBV12-5 and TRBJ2-7, reads DARVTQTPRHKVTEMGQEVTMRCQPILGHNTVFWYRQTMMQGLELLAYFRNRAPLDDSGMPKDRFSAEMPDATLATLKIQPSEPRDSAVYFCASGPRLAAPGYEQYFGPGTRLTVT.

The CDR3 nucleotides read TGTGCCAGCAGTGAGGAAACAGTGCCTGGGGCCAACGTCCTGACTTTC. Its protein is CASSEETVPGANVLTF. The chain carries TRBV25-1 and TRBJ2-6; D not certain. V was cut by 3 bases and J by 2 bases, with 11 bases left in between. CDR3 length: 16 amino acids. The germline V gene encodes CDR1 MGHDK and CDR2 SYGVNS.

The chain links TRBV15 to TRBJ2-7; 8 positions agree with TRBD1. The CDR3 spans 14 residues. Germline trimming cut 9 bases from V and 2 bases from J; bases unmatched to any gene: 9. Germline CDR1 is LNHNV and CDR2 is YYDKDF (reference sequence). CDR3 nucleotides: TGTGCCACTACACAGGGGGTCGGGACCTACGAGCAGTACTTC. It yields the protein CATTQGVGTYEQYF.

CDR3 in DNA: TGTGCCAGCAGCTCAGGGGGGAATACGCAGTATTTT. It codes for CASSSGGNTQYF. The chain is built from TRBV7-8 and TRBJ2-3; D is possibly TRBD1 (7 bases). This CDR3 has 12 residues. Germline loops: CDR1 SGHVS, CDR2 FQNEAQ. V dropped 4 bases and J dropped 7 bases, with 9 bases sitting between them.

The V call is TRBV7-8, the J call TRBJ1-1; D not resolved. Germline V lookup: CDR1 SGHVS, CDR2 FQNEAQ. CDR3 length: 15 residues. V gave up 4 bases and J gave up 6 bases, with 18 bases separating them. The CDR3 loop is CASSYRRRIGAEAFF. The CDR3 nucleotides read TGTGCCAGCAGCTACCGACGGCGGATAGGCGCTGAAGCTTTCTTT.

The chain joins TRBV6-6 to TRBJ2-7; 7 bases are shared with TRBD2. The CDR3 covers 12 residues. Germline V gene data show CDR1 as MNHNY and CDR2 as SVGAGI (reference sequence). The V and J ends lost 8 bases and 0 bases, in that order; junction bases with no gene match: 1. CDR3 loop: CASGGGSYEQYF. The CDR3 nucleotides are TGTGCCAGCGGGGGGGGCTCCTACGAGCAGTACTTC.

This clone was seen once. V gene TRBV29-1 combines with J gene TRBJ1-1; the match to TRBD1 covers 10 bases. This CDR3 is 13 amino acids long. The germline CDR1 and CDR2 sequences are SQVTM and ANQGSEA. J gave up 11 bases and V 7 bases, and 13 bases lay outside the gene matches. The CDR3 DNA follows: TGCAGCGGTTTGACAGGGGGCGAAGATGCTGCTTTCTTT. It translates to CSGLTGGEDAAFF.

This sequence joins TRBV7-2 and TRBJ2-1, with D tentatively TRBD1 (8 bases). The CDR3 is 16 residues long. CDR1 and CDR2 from the germline V gene are SGHTA and FQGNSA. Between the trimmed V and J ends, which lost 2 bases and 6 bases, there was a span of 17 bases. The CDR3 loop is CASSLSTGGVVNEQFF. The CDR3 nucleotides are TGTGCCAGCAGCTTATCAACAGGGGGGGTCGTCAATGAGCAGTTCTTC.

The chain links TRBV4-2 to TRBJ1-5; TRBD1 might be the D (5 bases). V was shortened by 0 bases and J by 5 bases, with 20 bases between the two germline ends. CDR3 length: 18 residues. Germline CDR1 is LGHNA and CDR2 is YNFKEQ. CDR3 region: CASSQDRGGLGNHQPQHF. The CDR3 nucleotides read TGTGCCAGCAGCCAAGATCGCGGGGGGTTGGGGAACCATCAGCCCCAGCATTTT.

V is TRBV6-5 and J is TRBJ2-5; 12 nucleotides align to TRBD2. This CDR3 comprises 16 residues. Trimming cost V 4 bases and J 5 bases; bases outside gene matches: 8. From germline, CDR1 is MNHEY and CDR2 SVGAGI. In nucleotides, the CDR3 is TGTGCCAGCAGTTCGCCGCGACTAGCGGGAGTGGAGACCCAGTACTTC. Protein: CASSSPRLAGVETQYF.

This chain's CDR3 is CASSLALMTSGRDTQYF. The DNA for the CDR3 is TGCGCCAGCAGCTTGGCCTTAATGACTAGCGGGAGGGATACGCAGTATTTT. This chain joins TRBV5-1 and TRBJ2-3; 13 bases fit TRBD2. The germline gives CDR1 SGHRS, CDR2 YFSETQ. CDR3 length: 17 residues. Unmatched junction bases numbered 7, after V lost 0 bases and J lost 6 bases. Looking up the rest from reference TRBV5-1 and TRBJ2-3 gives the full variable domain: KAGVTQTPRYLIKTRGQQVTLSCSPISGHRSVSWYQQTPGQGLQFLFEYFSETQRNKGNFPGRFSGRQFSNSRSEMNVSTLELGDSALYLCASSLALMTSGRDTQYFGPGTRLTVL.

The CDR3 nucleotides are TGCGCCAGCAGCTTGGTCAGCGGGAGGGCGTTTGAGCAGTTCTTC. It is translated as CASSLVSGRAFEQFF. The rearrangement uses TRBV5-1 and TRBJ2-1; 10 bases align to TRBD2. Germline V lookup: CDR1 SGHRS, CDR2 YFSETQ. Trimming removed 0 bases from V and 9 bases from J; junction bases left unmatched: 6. The CDR3 length is 15 residues.

The V call is TRBV5-4, the J call TRBJ1-2; unclear D gene. CDR1 SGHNT and CDR2 YYREEE come from the germline V gene (reference sequence). This CDR3 has 15 residues. V shed 0 bases and J shed 7 bases, with 16 bases lying between them. The CDR3 DNA sequence: TGTGCCAGCAGCTTGGATTCGCCGGGCGGGTCTGGCTACACCTTC. This sequence encodes CASSLDSPGGSGYTF.

The chain links TRBV28 to TRBJ2-5, with D unclear. CDR1 is MDHEN, CDR2 SYDVKM, per germline. V was clipped by 6 bases and J by 6 bases, with 14 bases between them. This CDR3 has 13 residues. The CDR3 is CASSGLVIQTQYF. The CDR3 coding sequence is TGTGCCAGCAGCGGTCTTGTAATACAGACCCAGTACTTC.